Listed here are 14 T cell receptor beta chains from one sample, sequenced in a study of T cell repertoires in cytomegalovirus infection. TCRdb fed the reads into MiXCR, producing one record per CDR3 protein. Of approximately 500,000 distinct CDR3 sequences in the sample, about 11% are singletons; the top ten hold 10%. Sequencing was carried out using PBMCs. Source of these receptors: a human donor in good health (CMV status not recorded). Some clones in this sample may be carry-over from other donors' samples.

This clonotype was detected ten times or more. The V and J genes are TRBV7-9 and TRBJ1-4; TRBD1 matches at 7 bases. The V gene's germline CDR1 is SEHNR and CDR2 FQNEAQ (reference sequence). After removal of 4 bases from V and 6 bases from J, the junction contained 8 bases not matched to a gene. The CDR3 is made up of 15 amino acids. The CDR3 protein is CASSSGRGGDEKLFF. CDR3 in DNA: TGTGCCAGCAGCTCTGGCAGGGGGGGTGATGAAAAACTGTTTTTT. Looking up the rest from reference TRBV7-9 and TRBJ1-4 gives the full variable domain: DTGVSQNPRHKITKRGQNVTFRCDPISEHNRLYWYRQTLGQGPEFLTYFQNEAQLEKSRLLSDRFSAERPKGSFSTLEIQRTEQGDSAMYLCASSSGRGGDEKLFFGSGTQLSVL.

Remarks on this clonotype: A clone one base away is much larger, so this may be a read error. The J gene is TRBJ2-7, the V gene TRBV20-1; a weak D match, TRBD2 (7 bases). The CDR3 has 13 residues. The germline gives CDR1 DFQATT, CDR2 SNEGSKA (reference sequence). The CDR3 sequence is CRARGGPAYEQYF. CDR3 DNA: TGCCGTGCTAGGGGGGGGCCGGCCTACGAGCAGTACTTC.

The CDR3 DNA sequence: TGTGCCAGCAGCCGACAGGGGTTGGGTGAAAAACTGTTTTTT. Translation: CASSRQGLGEKLFF. This chain links TRBV6-1 with TRBJ1-4; TRBD1 agrees at 8 bases. This CDR3 contains 14 residues. J lost 7 bases, V lost 6 bases, and 7 bases had no gene match. CDR1 MNHNS and CDR2 SASEGT come from the germline V gene.

The J gene is TRBJ2-6, the V gene TRBV2; the D gene is possibly TRBD2 (6 bases). Trimming took 7 bases from V and 0 from J, leaving 13 bases between them. From germline, CDR1 is SNHLY and CDR2 FYNNEI. The CDR3 sequence is 16 residues long. The CDR3 nucleotides are TGTGCCAGCAAGGGAGGTTCTTCCTCTGGGGCCAACGTCCTGACTTTC. Translated: CASKGGSSSGANVLTF.

This sequence joins TRBV2 and TRBJ1-2, with TRBD1 as a possible D gene (6 bases). Germline V CDR1 and CDR2: SNHLY, FYNNEI. This CDR3 spans 14 amino acids. Trimming shortened V by 2 bases and J by 2 bases, and 9 bases separated the two germline ends. The CDR3 DNA is TGTGCCAGCAGTGAATTAGGGGGAAACTATGGCTACACCTTC. Protein: CASSELGGNYGYTF.

The gene calls are TRBV30 and TRBJ1-3; TRBD1 is a possible D gene (5 bases). The CDR3 length is 14 residues. V was clipped by 7 bases and J by 4 bases, with 17 bases between them. Germline lookup yields CDR1 GTSNPN and CDR2 SVGIG (reference sequence). In DNA, the CDR3 is TGTGCCTCGACTTTACGGGACGTCGGAAACACCATATATTTT. Its translation is CASTLRDVGNTIYF.

About this clonotype: In this CDR3 the conserved last residue, phenylalanine or tryptophan, is missing, so a read error is likely. V usage is TRBV4-1 and J usage is TRBJ1-2; weak D call: TRBD1 (6 bases). Per germline, CDR1 MGHRA and CDR2 YSYEKL. The CDR3 runs 17 residues. The CDR3 DNA follows: TGTGCCAGCAGCCAAGCGAGAGGTCCTCAGGGGCACTATGGCTACACCCTC. It encodes CASSQARGPQGHYGYTL.

This clonotype was seen repeatedly, ten times or more. The CDR3 DNA follows: TGTGCCAGCAGCGTCGCGGAGATCTCCTACGAGCAGTACTTC. As protein: CASSVAEISYEQYF. The genes are TRBV9 and TRBJ2-7; unclear D gene. This CDR3 has 14 residues. Trimming left V 2 bases short and J 0 bases short, with 9 bases between. The germline CDR1 and CDR2 sequences are SGDLS and YYNGEE.

This clonotype was seen repeatedly, ten times or more. The chain combines TRBV28 with TRBJ2-1; the match to TRBD2 covers 8 bases. J lost 10 bases, V lost 2 bases, and 7 bases had no gene match. Germline V gene data show CDR1 as MDHEN and CDR2 as SYDVKM. The CDR3 has 14 residues. The CDR3 reads CASSLKVTSAEQFF. CDR3 sequence (DNA): TGTGCCAGCAGTTTAAAGGTGACTAGCGCCGAGCAGTTCTTC. Full variable domain (missing parts from reference TRBV28 and TRBJ2-1): DVKVTQSSRYLVKRTGEKVFLECVQDMDHENMFWYRQDPGLGLRLIYFSYDVKMKEKGDIPEGYSVSREKKERFSLILESASTNQTSMYLCASSLKVTSAEQFFGPGTRLTVL.

At least ten counts were recorded for this clonotype. The chain recombines TRBV7-9 with TRBJ2-1, with D unresolved. The CDR3 is 14 residues long. Germline lookup yields CDR1 SEHNR and CDR2 FQNEAQ (reference sequence). The ends were cut back, 2 bases at V and 7 bases at J, with 12 bases in the middle. This CDR3 reads CASSLNRDRNEQFF. The CDR3 bases are TGTGCCAGCAGCTTAAACCGCGATAGGAATGAGCAGTTCTTC.

This clonotype was counted only a few times. The rearrangement uses TRBV11-2 and TRBJ2-5; 13 bases fit TRBD2. CDR1 SGHAT and CDR2 FQNNGV come from the germline V gene. Trimming removed 6 bases from V and 6 bases from J; junction bases left unmatched: 13. The CDR3 is made up of 17 amino acids. CDR3 nucleotide sequence: TGTGCCAGCAGACTCTTCGCCGGGACTAGCGGGATCAAGACCCAGTACTTC. Its translation: CASRLFAGTSGIKTQYF. The full variable domain, with the rest looked up from reference TRBV11-2 and TRBJ2-5, is EAGVAQSPRYKIIEKRQSVAFWCNPISGHATLYWYQQILGQGPKLLIQFQNNGVVDDSQLPKDRFSAERLKGVDSTLKIQPAKLEDSAVYLCASRLFAGTSGIKTQYFGPGTRLLVL.

This clonotype was picked up many times. This chain connects TRBV20-1 to TRBJ2-1; 7 bases agree with TRBD2. The CDR3 extends over 13 amino acids. Trimming cost V 3 bases and J 8 bases; bases outside gene matches: 7. Looked up from germline, CDR1 is DFQATT and CDR2 is SNEGSKA (reference sequence). CDR3 sequence (DNA): TGCAGTGCTAGCCGGGGAGGGGTGGATGAGCAGTTCTTC. Amino acid sequence: CSASRGGVDEQFF.

This rearrangement joins TRBV9 to TRBJ2-1; 9 bases line up with TRBD2. J lost 8 bases, V lost 1 base, and 10 bases had no gene match. This CDR3 comprises 16 residues. The germline gives CDR1 SGDLS, CDR2 YYNGEE. CDR3 in amino acids: CASSVRSGSGSDEQFF. In DNA, the CDR3 is TGTGCCAGCAGCGTACGGTCGGGTAGCGGGAGCGATGAGCAGTTCTTC.

The V gene is TRBV27, the J gene TRBJ1-5; 10 bases line up with TRBD1. Germline-derived CDR1 and CDR2 are MNHEY and SMNVEV (reference sequence). Germline trimming cut 5 bases from V and 6 bases from J; bases unmatched to any gene: 10. This CDR3 has 16 residues. This chain's CDR3 is CASSPGQGSLRQPQHF. Written as DNA, the CDR3 is TGTGCCAGCAGTCCGGGACAGGGGAGTTTACGTCAGCCCCAGCATTTT.